These 5 T cell receptor beta chains originate from one sample sequenced in a study of siplizumab effects on memory and regulatory T cells. Method: immunoSEQ multiplex PCR; TCRdb's copy keeps in-frame clones and lacks some. Found here are about 100,000 clones, 80% to 95% of them singletons; the top ten hold roughly 2.6%. Material: CD4+ T cells sorted from blood. Receptor source: a human donor in good health. Some clones in this sample may be carry-over from other donors' samples.

The chain couples TRBV11-2 to TRBJ2-1; 13 bases line up with TRBD2. Trimming took 5 bases from V and 15 from J; bases not matched to a gene: 10. The germline V gene encodes CDR1 SGHAT and CDR2 FQNNGV. CDR3 length equals 14 residues. As DNA, the CDR3 is TGTGCCAGCAGCCTAGGACTAGCGGGAGATTCGCCGTTCTTC. Translated: CASSLGLAGDSPFF.

The rearrangement uses TRBV7-8 and TRBJ2-2, with a possible D match to TRBD1 (7 bases). Between the trimmed V and J ends, which lost 5 bases and 3 bases, there was a span of 13 bases. The CDR3 is 15 residues long. Per the germline V gene, CDR1 is SGHVS and CDR2 is FQNEAQ. The CDR3 spells CASSPRDRYTGELFF. CDR3 nucleotide sequence: TGTGCCAGCAGCCCGCGGGACAGATACACCGGGGAGCTGTTTTTT.

V is TRBV2 and J is TRBJ2-1; unclear D gene. Trimming removed 7 bases from V and 2 bases from J, with 9 bases in between. Germline V gives CDR1 SNHLY, CDR2 FYNNEI. This CDR3 region has 13 residues. The CDR3 DNA reads as TGTGCCAGCAAGCCTAGGACCTACAATGAGCAGTTCTTC. Its translation: CASKPRTYNEQFF.

V and J are TRBV21-1 and TRBJ2-1. TRBV21-1 is an annotated pseudogene. The CDR3 is 15 amino acids. The CDR3 DNA reads as TGTGCCAGCACCTGCACGGCCAGCTCCTACAATGAGCAGTTCTTC. This encodes CASTCTASSYNEQFF.

The chain recombines TRBV28 with TRBJ1-4; 7 nucleotides align to TRBD1. With V trimmed by 6 bases and J by 7 bases, 8 bases remained unmatched. CDR3 length: 14 amino acids. CDR1 is MDHEN and CDR2 is SYDVKM in the germline V gene. CDR3 residues: CASRKGQRGEKLFF. The CDR3 coding sequence is TGTGCCAGCAGAAAGGGACAGAGAGGTGAAAAACTGTTTTTT.